This T cell receptor (beta chain) emerged from a study of cytomegalovirus exposure and HLA in healthy donors. Study observations and caveats: Earlier analysis looked at TCR beta V segments, and most were productive about 90% or about 30% of the time. CMV antigen specificity of a few CMV-associated chains was confirmed in vitro. It was reported that TCR beta sequences correctly inferred the HLA-A and HLA-B alleles for most subjects. Per published reports, the classifier diagnosed cytomegalovirus status with high specificity and sensitivity.

This clone was observed once. Its antigen is not known. Per germline, CDR1 SGHRS and CDR2 YFSETQ. The CDR3 spans 16 residues. V lost 0 bases to trimming and J lost 2 bases; unmatched junction nucleotides: 5. The PCR employed 60 Vbeta primers together with 13 Jbeta primers. Produced via immunoSEQ multiplex PCR; TCRdb's table is partial and in-frame only. In the table there are over 200,000 clones, approximately 80% of which are singletons. The chain couples TRBV5-1 to TRBJ2-5, with 9 positions matching TRBD2. This clonotype was obtained from a male donor in good health and CMV-seronegative. Source material: PBMCs. The DNA for the CDR3 is TGCGCCAGCAGCTTGGAGACTAGCGGAAGACAAGAGACCCAGTACTTC. It is translated as CASSLETSGRQETQYF.